The 15 T cell receptor beta chains in this list originate from one sample, sequenced in a study of T cells in Graves' hyperthyroidism and ophthalmopathy. It was RNA transcripts that yielded the amplified TCR beta CDR3 regions. The HTBI primer set was used in a first-round RT-PCR of the TCR CDR3. From the multiplex PCR reads, TCRdb called clonotypes with MiXCR, one entry per CDR3 protein. The sample contains hundreds of thousands of distinct CDR3 sequences, around 46% of which appear only once. The sample consisted of peripheral blood or thyroid tissue (not recorded which). Receptors originate from a woman aged 18-29 years with Graves' hyperthyroidism.

In the case of this clonotype: The junction and the germline gene differ at one end; a read error may be behind it. The rearrangement joins TRBV12-3 or TRBV12-4 to TRBJ2-7, with D possibly TRBD2 on 5 matching bases. The CDR3 sequence is 14 residues long. The CDR3 sequence: CASSRGVGGRSVFF. CDR3 sequence (DNA): TGTGCCAGCAGCCGGGGTGTTGGTGGCCGATCGGTGTTCTTC.

This chain uses TRBV29-1 with TRBJ1-3, with D possibly matching TRBD1 (6 bases). Looked up from germline, CDR1 is SQVTM and CDR2 is ANQGSEA. The V end was cut by 6 bases, the J end by 7 bases, with 10 bases between. This CDR3 is 11 amino acids long. The chain's CDR3 is CSVNQGNTIYF. In DNA form, the CDR3 reads TGCAGCGTAAATCAGGGGAACACCATATATTTT.

This clonotype was seen only a few times. The rearrangement joins TRBV20-1 to TRBJ2-7; D ambiguous. The germline CDR1 and CDR2 sequences are DFQATT and SNEGSKA (reference sequence). Trimming shortened V by 0 bases and J by 7 bases, and 16 bases separated the two germline ends. CDR3 length: 14 amino acids. The CDR3 spells CSARDSIGREEQYF. The CDR3 DNA follows: TGCAGTGCTAGAGACTCCATAGGTCGCGAGGAGCAGTACTTC.

In its sample, this clonotype was seen many times. This sequence joins TRBV20-1 and TRBJ2-6; D unresolved. The length of the CDR3 is 14 residues. Germline V gene sequence: CDR1 DFQATT, CDR2 SNEGSKA (reference sequence). Deletions cut 4 bases from V and 4 bases from J, with 11 bases between. CDR3 sequence (DNA): TGCAGTGCTACCCCCAGTGCCGGGGCCAACGTCCTGACTTTC. Translated, it gives CSATPSAGANVLTF.

This clonotype was found a few times. This chain uses TRBV12-3 or TRBV12-4 with TRBJ1-5; D unclear. The CDR3 is 13 residues long. The V gene lost 5 bases and the J gene lost 4 bases, with 9 bases spanning the gap. CDR3: CASSPTMNQPQHF. CDR3 DNA: TGTGCCAGCAGTCCGACGATGAATCAGCCCCAGCATTTT.

The V and J genes are TRBV14 and TRBJ2-7; 8 bases agree with TRBD2. V lost 5 bases and J lost 4; bases outside the gene matches: 16. CDR3 length equals 17 residues. Germline V lookup: CDR1 SGHDN, CDR2 FVKESK. The CDR3 reads CASSVLAWGGRRYEQYF. DNA for the CDR3: TGTGCCAGCAGCGTCCTCGCCTGGGGCGGGAGGAGATACGAGCAGTACTTC. The full variable domain, in which reference TRBV14 and TRBJ2-7 provide the parts outside the CDR3, is EAGVTQFPSHSVIEKGQTVTLRCDPISGHDNLYWYRRVMGKEIKFLLHFVKESKQDESGMPNNRFLAERTGGTYSTLKVQPAELEDSGVYFCASSVLAWGGRRYEQYFGPGTRLTVT.

The chain combines TRBV29-1 with TRBJ1-5, with a weak D call TRBD1 (6 bases). The CDR3 length is 14 residues. The V gene lost 4 bases and the J gene lost 2 bases, with 12 bases spanning the gap. Germline values: CDR1 SQVTM, CDR2 ANQGSEA. CDR3 coding DNA: TGCAGCGTTGTTTCAGGGGCGGGCAATCAGCCCCAGCATTTT. It translates to CSVVSGAGNQPQHF. The full variable domain, with the rest looked up from reference TRBV29-1 and TRBJ1-5, is SAVISQKPSRDICQRGTSLTIQCQVDSQVTMMFWYRQQPGQSLTLIATANQGSEATYESGFVIDKFPISRPNLTFSTLTVSNMSPEDSSIYLCSVVSGAGNQPQHFGDGTRLSIL.

This clonotype has a count of ten or more. V gene TRBV7-2 combines with J gene TRBJ1-6; D remains ambiguous. Germline CDR1 SGHTA, CDR2 FQGNSA. With 4 bases removed from V and 8 bases from J, the gap between germline ends came to 9 bases. This CDR3 spans 13 amino acids. The CDR3 DNA is TGTGCCAGCAGCTCCGGCACGGATTCACCCCTCCACTTT. Its protein product is CASSSGTDSPLHF.

This clonotype has just a few counts. The chain has TRBV12-3 or TRBV12-4 and TRBJ1-5; D possibly corresponds to TRBD1 (5 bases). CDR3 length equals 13 residues. Trimming cost V 7 bases and J 7 bases, with 14 bases left between them. The CDR3 region is CASTLGARQPQHF. CDR3 sequence (DNA): TGTGCCAGCACCCTAGGGGCGAGGCAGCCCCAGCATTTT.

There are a few counts of this clonotype. The junction departs from germline at one end; a sequencing error may be responsible. V gene TRBV25-1 combines with J gene TRBJ2-7, with 8 nucleotides matching TRBD1. This CDR3 comprises 14 residues. Germline values: CDR1 MGHDK, CDR2 SYGVNS. The CDR3 here is CASSAGTGHYEQHF. The CDR3 DNA reads TGTGCCAGCAGTGCGGGGACAGGACACTACGAGCAGCACTTC.

This clonotype was counted many times. This chain connects TRBV29-1 to TRBJ1-5; weak D call: TRBD1 (6 bases). The CDR3 is 13 residues long. With 5 bases removed from V and 7 bases from J, the gap between germline ends came to 15 bases. CDR1 and CDR2 (germline): SQVTM, ANQGSEA. In DNA form, the CDR3 reads TGCAGCGTTATGATGGGGGCAAGGCAGCCCCAGCATTTT. Its protein product is CSVMMGARQPQHF.

This chain joins TRBV14 and TRBJ1-1; D is uncertain. There are 13 residues in the CDR3. Germline values: CDR1 SGHDN, CDR2 FVKESK. The V gene lost 5 bases and the J gene lost 5 bases, with 12 bases spanning the gap. DNA for the CDR3: TGTGCCAGCAGCGGATACATTGGAACTGAAGCTTTCTTT. Encoded protein: CASSGYIGTEAFF.

Concerning this clonotype: One end of the junction varies from germline; a read error may be responsible. The chain carries TRBV7-6 and TRBJ2-5, with D unclear. Germline V gene lookup returns CDR1 SGHVS and CDR2 FNYEAQ. This CDR3 has 12 residues. The CDR3 region has the DNA TGTGCCAGCAGCCAAGTCGGAGAGGCCCAGTACTTC. This codes for CASSQVGEAQYF. The full variable domain, with the rest looked up from reference TRBV7-6 and TRBJ2-5, is GAGVSQSPRYKVTKRGQDVALRCDPISGHVSLYWYRQALGQGPEFLTYFNYEAQQDKSGLPNDRFSAERPEGSISTLTIQRTEQRDSAMYRCASSQVGEAQYFGPGTRLLVL.

In this sample, this clonotype turned up a few times. The V call is TRBV7-3, the J call TRBJ1-2, with 7 nucleotides matching TRBD1. The CDR3 has 14 residues. Germline-derived CDR1 and CDR2 are SGHTA and FQGTGA. With 5 bases clipped from V and 4 bases from J, the junction kept 7 bases outside the gene matches. The CDR3 loop is CASSLGTALYGYTF. In nucleotides, the CDR3 is TGTGCCAGCAGCCTGGGGACAGCCCTCTATGGCTACACCTTC.

This clonotype was seen a few times. CDR3 sequence (DNA): TGCAGTGCTAGCCGGACAGGGGGCAAGTACGAGCAGTACTTC. This encodes CSASRTGGKYEQYF. V usage is TRBV20-1 and J usage is TRBJ2-7, with 11 bases fitting TRBD1. CDR1 DFQATT and CDR2 SNEGSKA come from the germline V gene (reference sequence). This CDR3 region has 14 residues. Trimming at V came to 3 bases and at J to 4 bases, leaving 5 bases not matched to a gene.